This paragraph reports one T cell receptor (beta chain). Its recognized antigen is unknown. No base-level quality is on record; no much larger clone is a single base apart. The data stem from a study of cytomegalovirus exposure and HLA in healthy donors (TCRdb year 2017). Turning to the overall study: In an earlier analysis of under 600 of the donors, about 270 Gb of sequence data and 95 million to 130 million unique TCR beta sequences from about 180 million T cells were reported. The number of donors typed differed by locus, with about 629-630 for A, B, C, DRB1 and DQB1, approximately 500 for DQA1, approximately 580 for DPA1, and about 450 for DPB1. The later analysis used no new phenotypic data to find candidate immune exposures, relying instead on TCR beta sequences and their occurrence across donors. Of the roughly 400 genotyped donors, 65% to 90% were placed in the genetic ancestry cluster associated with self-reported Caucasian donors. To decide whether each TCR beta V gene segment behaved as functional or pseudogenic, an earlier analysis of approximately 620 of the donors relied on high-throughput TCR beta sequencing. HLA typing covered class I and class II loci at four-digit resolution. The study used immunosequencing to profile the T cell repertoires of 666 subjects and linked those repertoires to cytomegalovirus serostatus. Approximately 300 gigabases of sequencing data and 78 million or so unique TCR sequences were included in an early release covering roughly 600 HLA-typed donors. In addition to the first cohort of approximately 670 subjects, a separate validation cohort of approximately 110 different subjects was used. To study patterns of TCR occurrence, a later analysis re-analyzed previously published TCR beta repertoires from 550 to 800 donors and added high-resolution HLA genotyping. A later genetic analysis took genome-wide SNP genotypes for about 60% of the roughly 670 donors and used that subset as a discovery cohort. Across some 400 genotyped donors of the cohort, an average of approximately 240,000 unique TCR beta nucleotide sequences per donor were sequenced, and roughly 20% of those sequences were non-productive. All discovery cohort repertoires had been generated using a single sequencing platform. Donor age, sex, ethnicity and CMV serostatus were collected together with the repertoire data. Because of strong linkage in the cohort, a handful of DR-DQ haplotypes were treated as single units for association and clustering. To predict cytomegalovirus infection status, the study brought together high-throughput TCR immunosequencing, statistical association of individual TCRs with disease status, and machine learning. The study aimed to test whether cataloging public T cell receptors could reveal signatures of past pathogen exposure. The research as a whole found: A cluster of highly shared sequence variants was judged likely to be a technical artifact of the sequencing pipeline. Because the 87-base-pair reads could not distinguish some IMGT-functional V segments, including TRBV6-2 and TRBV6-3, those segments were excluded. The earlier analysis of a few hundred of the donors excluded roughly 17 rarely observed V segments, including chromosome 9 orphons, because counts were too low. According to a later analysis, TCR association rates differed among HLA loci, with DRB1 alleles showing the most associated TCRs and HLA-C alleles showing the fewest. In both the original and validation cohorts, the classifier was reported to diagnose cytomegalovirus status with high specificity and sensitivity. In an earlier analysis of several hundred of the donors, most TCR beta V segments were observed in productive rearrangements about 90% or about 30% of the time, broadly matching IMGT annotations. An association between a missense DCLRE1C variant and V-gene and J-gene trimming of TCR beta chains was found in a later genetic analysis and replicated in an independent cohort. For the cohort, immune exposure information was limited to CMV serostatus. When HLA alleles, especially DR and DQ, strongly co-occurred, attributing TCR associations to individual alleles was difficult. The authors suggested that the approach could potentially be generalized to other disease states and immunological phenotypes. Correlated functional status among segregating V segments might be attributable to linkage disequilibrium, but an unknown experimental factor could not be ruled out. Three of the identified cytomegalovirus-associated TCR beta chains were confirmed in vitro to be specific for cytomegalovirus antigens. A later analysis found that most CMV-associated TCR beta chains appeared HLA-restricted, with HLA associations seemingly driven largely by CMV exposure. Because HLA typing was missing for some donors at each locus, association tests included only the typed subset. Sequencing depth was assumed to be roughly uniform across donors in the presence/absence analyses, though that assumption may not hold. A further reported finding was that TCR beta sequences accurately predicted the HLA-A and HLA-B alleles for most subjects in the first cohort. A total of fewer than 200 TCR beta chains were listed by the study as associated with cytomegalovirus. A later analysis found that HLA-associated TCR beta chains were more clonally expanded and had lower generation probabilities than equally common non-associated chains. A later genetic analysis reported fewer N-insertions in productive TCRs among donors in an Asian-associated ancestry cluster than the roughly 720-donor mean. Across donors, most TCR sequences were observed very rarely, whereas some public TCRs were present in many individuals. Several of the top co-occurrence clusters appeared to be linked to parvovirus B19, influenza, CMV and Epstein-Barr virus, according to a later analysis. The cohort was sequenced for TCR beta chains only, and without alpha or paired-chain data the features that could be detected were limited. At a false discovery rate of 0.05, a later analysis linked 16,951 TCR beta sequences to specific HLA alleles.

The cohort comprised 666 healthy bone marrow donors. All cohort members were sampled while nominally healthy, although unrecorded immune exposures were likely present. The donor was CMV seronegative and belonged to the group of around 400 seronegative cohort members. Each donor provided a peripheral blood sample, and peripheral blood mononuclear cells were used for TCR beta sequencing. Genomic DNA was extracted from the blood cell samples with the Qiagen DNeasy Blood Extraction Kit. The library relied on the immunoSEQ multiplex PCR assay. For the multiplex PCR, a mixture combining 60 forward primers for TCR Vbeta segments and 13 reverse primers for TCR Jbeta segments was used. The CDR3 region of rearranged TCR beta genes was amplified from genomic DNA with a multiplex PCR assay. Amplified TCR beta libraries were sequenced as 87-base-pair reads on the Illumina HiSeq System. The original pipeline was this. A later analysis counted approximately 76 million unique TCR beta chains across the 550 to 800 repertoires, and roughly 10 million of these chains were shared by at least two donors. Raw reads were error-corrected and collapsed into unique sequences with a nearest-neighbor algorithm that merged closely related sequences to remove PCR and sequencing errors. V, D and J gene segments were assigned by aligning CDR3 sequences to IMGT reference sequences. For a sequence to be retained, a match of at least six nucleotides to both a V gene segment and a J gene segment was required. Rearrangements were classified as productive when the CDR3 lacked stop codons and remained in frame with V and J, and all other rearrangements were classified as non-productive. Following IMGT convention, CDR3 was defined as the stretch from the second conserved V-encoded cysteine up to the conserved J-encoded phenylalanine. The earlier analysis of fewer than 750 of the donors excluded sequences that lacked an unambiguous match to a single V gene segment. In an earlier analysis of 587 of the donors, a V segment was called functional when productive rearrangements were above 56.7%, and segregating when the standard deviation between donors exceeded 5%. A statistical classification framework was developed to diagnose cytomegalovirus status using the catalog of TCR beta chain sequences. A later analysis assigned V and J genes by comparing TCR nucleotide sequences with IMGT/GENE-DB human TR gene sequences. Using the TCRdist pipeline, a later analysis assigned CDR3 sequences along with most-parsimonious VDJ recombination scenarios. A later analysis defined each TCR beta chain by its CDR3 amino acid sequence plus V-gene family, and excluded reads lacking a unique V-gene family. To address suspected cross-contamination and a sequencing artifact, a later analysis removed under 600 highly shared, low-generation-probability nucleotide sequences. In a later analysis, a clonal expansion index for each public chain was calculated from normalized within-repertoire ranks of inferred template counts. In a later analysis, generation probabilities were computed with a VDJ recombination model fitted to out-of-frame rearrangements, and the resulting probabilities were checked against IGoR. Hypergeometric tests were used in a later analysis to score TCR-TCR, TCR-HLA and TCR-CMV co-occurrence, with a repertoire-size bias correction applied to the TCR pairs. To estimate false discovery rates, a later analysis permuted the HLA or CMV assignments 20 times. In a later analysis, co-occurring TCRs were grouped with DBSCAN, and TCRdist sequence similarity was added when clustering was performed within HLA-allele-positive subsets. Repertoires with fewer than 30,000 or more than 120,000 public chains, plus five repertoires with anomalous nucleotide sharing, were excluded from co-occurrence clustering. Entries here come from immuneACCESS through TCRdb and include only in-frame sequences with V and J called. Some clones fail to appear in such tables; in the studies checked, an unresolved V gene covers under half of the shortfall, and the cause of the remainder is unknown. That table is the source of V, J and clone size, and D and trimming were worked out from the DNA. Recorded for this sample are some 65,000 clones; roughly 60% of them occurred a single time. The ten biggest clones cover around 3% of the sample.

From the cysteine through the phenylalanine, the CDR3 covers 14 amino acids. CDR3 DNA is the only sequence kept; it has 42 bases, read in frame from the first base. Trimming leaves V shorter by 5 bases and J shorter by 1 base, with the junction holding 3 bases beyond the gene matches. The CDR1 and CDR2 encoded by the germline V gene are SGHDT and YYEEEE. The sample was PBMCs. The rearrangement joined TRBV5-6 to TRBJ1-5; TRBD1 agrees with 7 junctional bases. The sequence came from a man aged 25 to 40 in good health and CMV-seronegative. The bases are TGTGCCAGCAGATTGACAGGGAGCAATCAGCCCCAGCATTTT. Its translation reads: CASRLTGSNQPQHF.